A single sample gave rise to the 31 T cell receptor beta chains below, sequenced in a study of vaccination and CD4 T cells after COVID-19. Sequence data for DNA of cultured CD4+ T cells were generated by the Oncomine TCR Beta short-read assay. TCRdb passed the PCR reads through MiXCR, listing each CDR3 protein once. The table shows roughly 18,000 distinct CDR3 sequences, with about 51% occurring only once. The sample's time point: late sampling 161 to 241 days after vaccination in three convalescent patients. Sample treatment: approximately nine-day PBMC culture with coronavirus spike peptide pools or control peptides (ViraFEST assay). For these TCRs, the target antigens are not known. This specimen consisted of CD4+ T cells from blood, cultured in vitro, obtained about 7 months after SARS-CoV-2 vaccination. The origin of the receptors is a human donor who had recovered from COVID-19.

The rearrangement uses TRBV9 and TRBJ2-5; no clear D. The CDR3 extends over 14 amino acids. Germline loops: CDR1 SGDLS, CDR2 YYNGEE. With 0 bases removed from V and 5 bases from J, the gap between germline ends came to 11 bases. CDR3 amino acids: CASSVGSLGETQYF. The CDR3 DNA sequence: TGTGCCAGCAGCGTAGGGTCTCTCGGGGAGACCCAGTACTTC. The variable domain in full, with the rest retrieved from reference TRBV9 and TRBJ2-5, is DSGVTQTPKHLITATGQRVTLRCSPRSGDLSVYWYQQSLDQGLQFLIQYYNGEERAKGNILERFSAQQFPDLHSELNLSSLELGDSALYFCASSVGSLGETQYFGPGTRLLVL.

The rearrangement links TRBV27 to TRBJ1-5, with TRBD1 identical over 10 bases. The V gene end was trimmed by 5 bases and the J gene end by 6 bases; junction bases not matched to a gene: 10. The CDR3 has 16 amino acids. Germline CDR1 reads MNHEY; CDR2 reads SMNVEV (reference sequence). CDR3 protein: CASSPLDRGRSQPQHF. Here the CDR3 DNA reads TGTGCCAGCAGTCCCCTGGACAGGGGGAGGTCTCAGCCCCAGCATTTT.

The gene calls are TRBV20-1 and TRBJ2-3, with D unresolved. Germline CDR1 reads DFQATT; CDR2 reads SNEGSKA (reference sequence). The CDR3 has 13 residues. Trimming took off 5 bases at V and 0 bases at J, with 9 bases between the two ends. This CDR3 is CSAQLTSTDTQYF. DNA of the CDR3: TGCAGTGCTCAACTGACGAGCACAGATACGCAGTATTTT.

The chain has TRBV20-1 and TRBJ2-5, with a possible D match to TRBD2 (5 bases). CDR1 and CDR2 (germline): DFQATT, SNEGSKA (reference sequence). The CDR3 runs to 13 residues. Trimming removed 5 bases at V and 4 bases at J, with 14 bases between. CDR3 protein: CSASSGGRETQYF. The CDR3 region has the DNA TGCAGTGCTTCCAGCGGAGGTCGAGAGACCCAGTACTTC.

This clonotype occurred a few times. The chain carries TRBV7-6 and TRBJ2-3; no clear D. This CDR3 has 14 amino acids. Germline assignment: CDR1 SGHVS and CDR2 FNYEAQ. V shed 2 bases and J shed 5 bases, with 11 bases lying between them. CDR3 sequence reads: CASSLSVRGDTQYF. In DNA, the CDR3 is TGTGCCAGCAGCTTATCCGTCAGAGGAGATACGCAGTATTTT.

This clonotype was observed a handful of times. The CDR3 spells CSASPRGGPVTQYF. As DNA, the CDR3 is TGCAGTGCAAGTCCCCGGGGGGGCCCAGTTACCCAGTACTTC. The genes are TRBV20-1 and TRBJ2-5; 8 bases are a match to TRBD2. The CDR3 sequence is 14 residues long. CDR1 and CDR2 (germline): DFQATT, SNEGSKA (reference sequence). The junction had 14 bases not matched to a gene; V was cut back by 6 bases and J by 8 bases.

J is TRBJ2-7 and V is TRBV5-1; D not certain. Per germline, CDR1 SGHRS and CDR2 YFSETQ. The CDR3 runs 14 residues. The ends were cut back, 0 bases at V and 2 bases at J, with 9 bases in the middle. The CDR3 spells CASSLVSDTYEQYF. In DNA, the CDR3 is TGCGCCAGCAGCTTGGTCTCTGATACCTACGAGCAGTACTTC. The complete variable domain, with remaining parts taken from reference TRBV5-1 and TRBJ2-7, reads KAGVTQTPRYLIKTRGQQVTLSCSPISGHRSVSWYQQTPGQGLQFLFEYFSETQRNKGNFPGRFSGRQFSNSRSEMNVSTLELGDSALYLCASSLVSDTYEQYFGPGTRLTVT.

The V gene is TRBV7-8, the J gene TRBJ2-3, with TRBD2 matching over 8 bases. CDR1 SGHVS and CDR2 FQNEAQ come from the germline V gene. V was pared by 3 bases and J by 4 bases, with 0 bases of the junction left unmatched. This CDR3 has 13 amino acids. The CDR3 DNA reads as TGTGCCAGCAGCTTGACTAGCGCAGATACGCAGTATTTT. Its translation: CASSLTSADTQYF.

J is TRBJ2-5 and V is TRBV9, with 11 nucleotides matching TRBD2. Germline CDR1 is SGDLS and CDR2 is YYNGEE. CDR3 length equals 17 residues. V lost 4 bases and J lost 4; bases outside the gene matches: 12. In nucleotides, the CDR3 is TGTGCCAGCAGCTTAGCGGGGGGGCGGCCCTCTCTAGAGACCCAGTACTTC. Translation: CASSLAGGRPSLETQYF. Based on the CDR3 plus reference TRBV9 and TRBJ2-5, the full variable domain is DSGVTQTPKHLITATGQRVTLRCSPRSGDLSVYWYQQSLDQGLQFLIQYYNGEERAKGNILERFSAQQFPDLHSELNLSSLELGDSALYFCASSLAGGRPSLETQYFGPGTRLLVL.

The rearrangement links TRBV7-2 to TRBJ1-2, with D possibly being TRBD1 (5 bases). CDR3 length: 15 amino acids. The ends were cut back, 1 base at V and 4 bases at J, with 13 bases in the middle. The germline gives CDR1 SGHTA, CDR2 FQGNSA. The CDR3 region is CASSLGSGVGYGYTF. In nucleotides, the CDR3 is TGTGCCAGCAGCTTAGGATCGGGGGTGGGCTATGGCTACACCTTC.

The chain carries TRBV7-9 and TRBJ2-2; perhaps TRBD1 as D (5 bases). CDR1 and CDR2 (germline): SEHNR, FQNEAQ (reference sequence). The CDR3 is made up of 16 amino acids. The germline V and J ends were trimmed by 0 bases and 4 bases, with 12 bases remaining between them. CDR3 region: CASSLAWGLLTGELFF. The CDR3 DNA follows: TGTGCCAGCAGCTTAGCGTGGGGCTTACTCACCGGGGAGCTGTTTTTT.

This chain links TRBV7-2 with TRBJ2-1, with D possibly being TRBD2 (5 bases). CDR1 is SGHTA, CDR2 FQGNSA, per germline. Trimming took 7 bases from V and 5 from J, leaving 12 bases between them. The CDR3 runs 13 residues. The CDR3 DNA is TGTGCCAGCACCCTCCAACTAGACAATGAGCAGTTCTTC. Amino acid sequence: CASTLQLDNEQFF.

The chain is built from TRBV7-2 and TRBJ2-1; no reliable D call. Deletions cut 1 base from V and 8 bases from J, with 12 bases between. Germline lookup yields CDR1 SGHTA and CDR2 FQGNSA. This CDR3 has 14 amino acids. The CDR3 sequence is CASSLGWLRDEQFF. The CDR3 DNA sequence: TGTGCCAGCAGCTTAGGCTGGCTTAGGGATGAGCAGTTCTTC.

This clonotype was detected a few times. The V gene is TRBV18, the J gene TRBJ2-5; maybe TRBD1 (6 bases). With 3 bases removed from V and 3 bases from J, the gap between germline ends came to 11 bases. There are 14 residues in the CDR3. CDR1 is KGHSH, CDR2 LQKENI, per germline. The CDR3 region has the DNA TGTGCCAGCTCACCCCCGGGACAAAAAGAGACCCAGTACTTC. Protein sequence: CASSPPGQKETQYF.

The chain uses TRBV20-1 and TRBJ2-5, with 10 bases that match TRBD2. Germline loops: CDR1 DFQATT, CDR2 SNEGSKA (reference sequence). The CDR3 runs 15 residues. Trimming at V came to 6 bases and at J to 4 bases, leaving 11 bases not matched to a gene. CDR3 sequence (DNA): TGCAGTGCCGAACTAGCGGGGACAGCAGGAGAGACCCAGTACTTC. It translates to CSAELAGTAGETQYF.

This chain uses TRBV7-2 with TRBJ2-7, with 13 positions matching TRBD2. Trimming cost V 6 bases and J 2 bases; bases outside gene matches: 4. The CDR3 consists of 15 residues. Germline loops: CDR1 SGHTA, CDR2 FQGNSA. The CDR3 DNA sequence: TGTGCCAGCAGGCAAGGACTAGCGGGGGCCTACGAGCAGTACTTC. It is translated as CASRQGLAGAYEQYF.

The chain combines TRBV20-1 with TRBJ2-1, with 10 positions matching TRBD2. After removal of 3 bases from V and 9 bases from J, the junction contained 17 bases not matched to a gene. This CDR3 has 17 residues. Germline V gene data show CDR1 as DFQATT and CDR2 as SNEGSKA (reference sequence). CDR3 nucleotides: TGCAGTGCTAGTAGAGGAGGGCTAGCGGGAGCCGGTGGTGAGCAGTTCTTC. It specifies CSASRGGLAGAGGEQFF.

V gene TRBV7-9 combines with J gene TRBJ2-6; TRBD1 aligns across 7 bases. Germline V lookup: CDR1 SEHNR, CDR2 FQNEAQ (reference sequence). Trimming at V came to 1 base and at J to 0 bases, leaving 6 bases not matched to a gene. The CDR3 totals 18 residues. In DNA form, the CDR3 reads TGTGCCAGCAGCTTAGAGATGGGACAGTCCTCTGGGGCCAACGTCCTGACTTTC. Its protein product is CASSLEMGQSSGANVLTF.

CDR3 loop: CASSPGTSGSESLFF. CDR3 bases: TGTGCCAGCAGCCCAGGGACTAGCGGGAGTGAAAGTCTGTTCTTC. This chain links TRBV7-9 with TRBJ2-1; 14 nucleotides align to TRBD2. Per the germline V gene, CDR1 is SEHNR and CDR2 is FQNEAQ (reference sequence). After removal of 5 bases from V and 15 bases from J, the junction contained 12 bases not matched to a gene. The CDR3 has 15 residues.

This clonotype was recorded a few times. The chain has TRBV7-9 and TRBJ2-3; either TRBD1 or TRBD2 may fit D (5 bases each). The CDR3 is 13 residues long. Deletions cut 3 bases from V and 8 bases from J, with 12 bases between. The germline gives CDR1 SEHNR, CDR2 FQNEAQ (reference sequence). The DNA of the CDR3 is TGTGCCAGCAGCTTCTGGGAGAGGGGTACGCAGTATTTT. Its protein is CASSFWERGTQYF. Variable domain in full (rest from reference TRBV7-9 and TRBJ2-3): DTGVSQNPRHKITKRGQNVTFRCDPISEHNRLYWYRQTLGQGPEFLTYFQNEAQLEKSRLLSDRFSAERPKGSFSTLEIQRTEQGDSAMYLCASSFWERGTQYFGPGTRLTVL.

The gene calls are TRBV7-9 and TRBJ1-3; D ambiguous. V lost 2 bases and J lost 4, with 18 bases in between. From germline, CDR1 is SEHNR and CDR2 FQNEAQ (reference sequence). The CDR3 runs 17 residues. This CDR3 reads CASSLFPSPTGGNTIYF. The CDR3 DNA follows: TGTGCCAGCAGCTTATTCCCCTCCCCGACGGGAGGAAACACCATATATTTT.

The chain links TRBV6-2 or TRBV6-3 to TRBJ2-1; no definite D call. The V end was cut by 6 bases, the J end by 3 bases, with 3 bases between. This CDR3 has 11 residues. The V gene's germline CDR1 is MNHEY and CDR2 SVGEGT. DNA of the CDR3: TGTGCCAGCAGGGGCTACAATGAGCAGTTCTTC. Translating gives CASRGYNEQFF.

This clonotype has just a few counts. The chain recombines TRBV6-1 with TRBJ2-5; D possibly corresponds to TRBD2 (6 bases). Germline values: CDR1 MNHNS, CDR2 SASEGT. Trimming shortened V by 3 bases and J by 7 bases, and 15 bases separated the two germline ends. This CDR3 contains 14 residues. The CDR3: CASSETGRGGTQYF. Here the CDR3 DNA reads TGTGCCAGCAGTGAGACCGGACGGGGAGGGACCCAGTACTTC.

This clonotype was counted between two and nine times. The chain carries TRBV20-1 and TRBJ2-3, with TRBD2 identical over 10 bases. With 4 bases clipped from V and 0 bases from J, the junction kept 4 bases outside the gene matches. The CDR3 has 15 amino acids. CDR1 and CDR2 from the germline V gene are DFQATT and SNEGSKA (reference sequence). In DNA, the CDR3 is TGCAGTGCTATAGGGACTAGCGCTAGCACAGATACGCAGTATTTT. This gives the protein CSAIGTSASTDTQYF.

This chain connects TRBV11-2 to TRBJ1-2; possible D gene TRBD1, 6 bases. Germline V gene lookup returns CDR1 SGHAT and CDR2 FQNNGV. The CDR3 is made up of 15 amino acids. The ends were cut back, 1 base at V and 6 bases at J, with 15 bases in the middle. The CDR3, as DNA: TGTGCCAGCAGCTTAGGGGGACAAAAACGGAATGGCTACACCTTC. This encodes CASSLGGQKRNGYTF.

The chain has TRBV2 and TRBJ2-3, with TRBD1 as a possible D gene (6 bases). CDR1 SNHLY and CDR2 FYNNEI come from the germline V gene. The CDR3 runs 16 residues. Trimming pared 2 bases from V and 2 bases from J, leaving 14 bases between. The CDR3 coding sequence is TGTGCCAGCAGTGAACGTTGGGCAGGGGTCACAGATACGCAGTATTTT. Protein sequence: CASSERWAGVTDTQYF.

The CDR3 DNA reads TGTGCCAGCAGTCAAACCAGGGGGCGGACTGAAGCTTTCTTT. Translated: CASSQTRGRTEAFF. The V gene is TRBV6-1, the J gene TRBJ1-1; 8 bases are a match to TRBD1. This CDR3 has 14 amino acids. V trimming: 5 bases; J trimming: 5 bases; junction bases outside the gene matches: 7. In germline, CDR1 is MNHNS, CDR2 SASEGT.

The rearrangement joins TRBV27 to TRBJ2-5, with a possible D match to TRBD2 (6 bases). V shed 3 bases and J shed 4 bases, with 18 bases lying between them. Germline CDR1 and CDR2: MNHEY and SMNVEV (reference sequence). This CDR3 is 16 amino acids long. The CDR3 loop is CASSFRGGLARETQYF. The CDR3 nucleotides read TGTGCCAGCAGTTTCCGGGGTGGTCTAGCGCGAGAGACCCAGTACTTC.

The V gene is TRBV20-1, the J gene TRBJ2-7; 9 positions match TRBD1. The germline CDR1 and CDR2 sequences are DFQATT and SNEGSKA (reference sequence). This CDR3 contains 12 residues. J lost 6 bases, V lost 7 bases, and 7 bases had no gene match. Here the CDR3 reads CSVDRGVGEQYF. CDR3 nucleotide sequence: TGCAGTGTAGACAGGGGGGTTGGCGAGCAGTACTTC.

This chain uses TRBV5-1 with TRBJ1-2; 7 positions agree with TRBD1. The junction had 5 bases not matched to a gene; V was cut back by 4 bases and J by 2 bases. CDR1 and CDR2 (germline): SGHRS, YFSETQ. The CDR3 is made up of 14 amino acids. The CDR3 DNA sequence: TGCGCCAGCAGCACCGGGACAGCCAACTATGGCTACACCTTC. It is translated as CASSTGTANYGYTF.

In its sample, this clonotype was seen a few times. The chain combines TRBV7-8 with TRBJ2-5; D gene unclear. V was pared by 5 bases and J by 1 base, with 5 bases between. Germline values: CDR1 SGHVS, CDR2 FQNEAQ. The CDR3 totals 12 residues. This CDR3 is CASSRSQETQYF. CDR3 sequence (DNA): TGTGCCAGCAGCAGAAGCCAAGAGACCCAGTACTTC. The full variable domain, completed using reference TRBV7-8 and TRBJ2-5, is GAGVSQSPRYKVAKRGQDVALRCDPISGHVSLFWYQQALGQGPEFLTYFQNEAQLDKSGLPSDRFFAERPEGSVSTLKIQRTQQEDSAVYLCASSRSQETQYFGPGTRLLVL.